The 18 T cell receptor beta chains reported below all come from one sample, sequenced in a study of blood T cell repertoires in COVID-19. Here immunoSEQ multiplex PCR was the method, and the copy in TCRdb shows in-frame clones only, minus some. Here the sample spans hundreds of thousands of clones, about 90% being singletons. The sequenced material came from peripheral blood. Receptor source: a woman between 65 and 79 years old with COVID-19, enrolled during active disease.

The rearrangement uses TRBV5-1 and TRBJ1-6; no definite D call. The CDR3 is 15 residues long. Germline V lookup: CDR1 SGHRS, CDR2 YFSETQ. Trimming took 3 bases from V and 10 from J, leaving 17 bases between them. The CDR3 coding sequence is TGCGCCAGCAGCTCCAGAGGGCAGGACTTATCACCCCTCCACTTT. Its protein product is CASSSRGQDLSPLHF.

The gene calls are TRBV10-3 and TRBJ1-1; 8 bases map to TRBD1. Trimming removed 3 bases from V and 3 bases from J; junction bases left unmatched: 0. The CDR3 contains 13 residues. The germline V gene has CDR1 ENHRY and CDR2 SYGVKD. The CDR3 DNA follows: TGTGCCATCAGTGACAGGGGGCACACTGAAGCTTTCTTT. Its translation: CAISDRGHTEAFF.

V and J are TRBV29-1 and TRBJ1-2, with 8 bases identical to TRBD1. The germline V gene has CDR1 SQVTM and CDR2 ANQGSEA. With 7 bases clipped from V and 4 bases from J, the junction kept 8 bases outside the gene matches. There are 13 residues in the CDR3. In DNA, the CDR3 is TGCAGCGCTCGGACAGGGCTCTCCTATGGCTACACCTTC. Its translation is CSARTGLSYGYTF.

The genes are TRBV6-2 or TRBV6-3 and TRBJ2-7; no clear D. Per the germline V gene, CDR1 is MNHEY and CDR2 is SVGEGT. The CDR3 contains 13 residues. V shed 0 bases and J shed 2 bases, with 5 bases lying between them. The CDR3 region has the DNA TGTGCCAGCAGTTACTCGAGGACCTACGAGCAGTACTTC. Translating gives CASSYSRTYEQYF.

This sequence joins TRBV2 and TRBJ1-1; D gene uncertain. The CDR3 is made up of 14 amino acids. CDR1 is SNHLY and CDR2 is FYNNEI in the germline V gene. V lost 0 bases and J 1 base, leaving 6 bases between the germline ends. The CDR3 reads CASSEAGRNTEAFF. The CDR3 nucleotides are TGTGCCAGCAGTGAAGCAGGGAGGAACACTGAAGCTTTCTTT.

The chain has TRBV5-4 and TRBJ1-6; 11 positions match TRBD1. Germline V gives CDR1 SGHNT, CDR2 YYREEE (reference sequence). The CDR3 length is 14 residues. V gave up 5 bases and J gave up 6 bases; unmatched junction bases: 1. The CDR3 region is CASRGQGVNSPLHF. DNA for the CDR3: TGTGCCAGCAGGGGACAGGGGGTTAATTCACCCCTCCACTTT.

This sequence joins TRBV14 and TRBJ1-2; TRBD1 might be the D (5 bases). V was cut by 4 bases and J by 3 bases, with 9 bases left in between. Looked up from germline, CDR1 is SGHDN and CDR2 is FVKESK. The CDR3 consists of 13 residues. The CDR3 region has the DNA TGTGCCAGCAGCCCGGGGGACCACTATGGCTACACCTTC. As protein: CASSPGDHYGYTF.

This chain joins TRBV5-1 and TRBJ2-3; the D gene is possibly TRBD1 (5 bases). The CDR3 is made up of 14 amino acids. Trimming pared 1 base from V and 2 bases from J, leaving 8 bases between. The V gene's germline CDR1 is SGHRS and CDR2 YFSETQ. The CDR3: CASSLMDITDTQYF. The DNA of the CDR3 is TGCGCCAGCAGCTTGATGGACATCACAGATACGCAGTATTTT.

The chain carries TRBV4-1 and TRBJ2-7; 7 bases agree with TRBD2. With 1 base clipped from V and 7 bases from J, the junction kept 10 bases outside the gene matches. Per the germline V gene, CDR1 is MGHRA and CDR2 is YSYEKL. The CDR3 loop spans 15 amino acids. CDR3 region: CASSQVNVGEGEQYF. In DNA, the CDR3 is TGCGCCAGCAGCCAAGTCAATGTCGGGGAGGGGGAGCAGTACTTC.

This clone was seen only once. The gene calls are TRBV19 and TRBJ1-5; D remains unclear. The CDR3 loop spans 16 amino acids. In germline, CDR1 is LNHDA, CDR2 SQIVND (reference sequence). The germline V and J ends were trimmed by 4 bases and 11 bases, with 24 bases remaining between them. The CDR3 spells CASSSKRESEERAQHF. CDR3 in DNA: TGTGCCAGTAGTAGCAAGCGGGAATCGGAGGAACGAGCCCAGCATTTT.

The V and J genes are TRBV6-5 and TRBJ1-1; 7 nucleotides align to TRBD1. This CDR3 has 14 amino acids. Germline lookup yields CDR1 MNHEY and CDR2 SVGAGI. Trimming took 6 bases from V and 1 from J; bases not matched to a gene: 5. CDR3 protein: CASSHYRGNTEAFF. DNA for the CDR3: TGTGCCAGCAGCCACTACAGGGGGAACACTGAAGCTTTCTTT.

The V and J genes are TRBV5-6 and TRBJ1-2; TRBD1 matches 7 bases. CDR3 length: 13 residues. Looked up from germline, CDR1 is SGHDT and CDR2 is YYEEEE. The V gene end was trimmed by 2 bases and the J gene end by 6 bases; junction bases not matched to a gene: 4. The chain's CDR3 is CASSLVGTDGYTF. Written as DNA, the CDR3 is TGTGCCAGCAGCTTAGTCGGGACAGATGGCTACACCTTC.

The chain joins TRBV5-6 to TRBJ2-2; D is undetermined. This CDR3 comprises 14 residues. Germline V gives CDR1 SGHDT, CDR2 YYEEEE. Trimming took 0 bases from V and 3 from J, leaving 6 bases between them. DNA of the CDR3: TGTGCCAGCAGCTTGGTGACACACACCGGGGAGCTGTTTTTT. Its translation is CASSLVTHTGELFF.

The J gene is TRBJ2-1, the V gene TRBV27, with D possibly TRBD2 on 6 matching bases. Germline V CDR1 and CDR2: MNHEY, SMNVEV (reference sequence). The ends were cut back, 4 bases at V and 7 bases at J, with 23 bases in the middle. This CDR3 spans 17 amino acids. The CDR3 protein is CASSSPGTSGVHNEQFF. Here the CDR3 DNA reads TGTGCCAGCAGTTCCCCCGGGACCTCGGGGGTCCATAATGAGCAGTTCTTC.

This chain connects TRBV3-1 (or the pseudogene TRBV3-2) to TRBJ1-2; weak D call: TRBD1 (5 bases). The CDR3 has 14 residues. Deletions cut 1 base from V and 4 bases from J, with 10 bases between. Germline lookup yields CDR1 LGHDT and CDR2 YNNKEL (reference sequence). CDR3 bases: TGTGCCAGCAGCCAAGGAGACAGACTCTATGGCTACACCTTC. It specifies CASSQGDRLYGYTF.

The chain is built from TRBV6-2 or TRBV6-3 and TRBJ1-2, with D perhaps matching TRBD1 (5 bases). Germline CDR1 is MNHEY and CDR2 is SVGEGT. The CDR3 sequence is 14 residues long. V lost 6 bases and J lost 4, with 15 bases in between. CDR3 region: CASSLTVTLYGYTF. The CDR3 nucleotides read TGTGCCAGCAGCCTGACAGTTACCCTCTATGGCTACACCTTC.

V usage is TRBV21-1 and J usage is TRBJ2-3; the D call of TRBD2 is as the table states it, not checked on the DNA. TRBV21-1 is a documented pseudogene. CDR3 length equals 16 residues. The CDR3 is CASSISSGEGADTQYF. The CDR3 DNA follows: TGTGCCAGCAGCATATCTAGCGGGGAGGGCGCAGATACGCAGTATTTT.

V gene TRBV24-1 combines with J gene TRBJ2-3, with a tentative D call TRBD1 (6 bases). V lost 4 bases, J lost 4 bases, and 11 bases lay in between. Germline loops: CDR1 KGHDR, CDR2 SFDVKD. CDR3 size: 14 residues. This CDR3 reads CATSDPRGPDTQYF. In nucleotides, the CDR3 is TGTGCCACCAGTGACCCCAGGGGCCCAGATACGCAGTATTTT.